A selection of T cell receptor beta chains follows, all from one sample in a study of T-cell memory formation after mild COVID-19. TCRdb itself ran the 5' RACE reads through MiXCR, one entry per CDR3 protein. The sample yields 470,000 or so distinct CDR3 sequences, roughly 18% seen once. Sequenced: PBMCs or a T cell subset sorted from them (not recorded which). The receptors shown here come from an adult woman who had mild COVID-19 (a few samples of this study predate the infection). Cell type and time point are not known. CDR3s include the opening cysteine and the closing phenylalanine or tryptophan. A D gene is named only where the DNA matches it firmly. Only part of the rows carry a size: once, few, many, or a class if the clone is expanded.

v_gene	abundance	j_gene	d_gene	CDR3aa	CDR3nt
TRBV20-1	few	TRBJ2-7	-	CSASPTTYEQYF	TGCAGTGCTAGCCCAACAACCTACGAGCAGTACTTC
TRBV20-1	-	TRBJ1-5	-	CSASARGNGNQPQHF	TGCAGTGCTTCTGCTAGGGGGAACGGCAATCAGCCCCAGCATTTT
TRBV12-3/TRBV12-4	-	TRBJ2-7	-	CASSLRGIRYEQYF	TGTGCCAGCAGTTTACGGGGGATCCGATACGAGCAGTACTTC
TRBV19	-	TRBJ2-1	-	CASSMHNEQFF	TGTGCCAGTAGTATGCACAATGAGCAGTTCTTC
TRBV7-9	-	TRBJ2-7	TRBD2	CASSFSSGSYEQYF	TGTGCCAGCAGCTTCTCTAGCGGGAGCTACGAGCAGTACTTC
TRBV5-5	few	TRBJ1-4	-	CASSFRGTMDEKLFF	TGTGCCAGCAGCTTTCGGGGGACAATGGATGAAAAACTGTTTTTT
TRBV9	-	TRBJ1-4	-	CASSLMPNEKLFF	TGTGCCAGCAGCCTGATGCCTAATGAAAAACTGTTTTTT
TRBV5-1	-	TRBJ2-3	TRBD1	CASSFQGARTGDTQYF	TGCGCCAGCAGCTTCCAGGGGGCGCGCACAGGGGATACGCAGTATTTT
TRBV5-1	-	TRBJ2-7	-	CASSLAVDTYEQYF	TGCGCCAGCAGCTTGGCGGTGGATACCTACGAGCAGTACTTC
TRBV28	-	TRBJ1-4	-	CASTKQGKGEKLFF	TGTGCCAGCACCAAACAGGGAAAGGGTGAAAAACTGTTTTTT
TRBV12-3/TRBV12-4	-	TRBJ1-6	-	CASSLAGYNSPLHF	TGTGCCAGCAGTTTGGCAGGCTATAATTCACCCCTCCACTTT
TRBV20-1	few	TRBJ2-1	TRBD2	CSLTGGGYNEQFF	TGCAGTCTCACGGGCGGGGGCTACAATGAGCAGTTCTTC
TRBV7-2	-	TRBJ2-1	-	CASSLGLFGQFF	TGTGCCAGCAGCTTAGGACTCTTCGGGCAGTTCTTC
TRBV6-5	-	TRBJ2-7	TRBD1	CASSYSGTGIYEQYF	TGTGCCAGCAGTTACTCCGGGACAGGGATCTACGAGCAGTACTTC
TRBV9	-	TRBJ2-2	-	CASSVNRDINTGELFF	TGTGCCAGCAGCGTCAACCGGGACATTAACACCGGGGAGCTGTTTTTT
TRBV20-1	few	TRBJ2-3	-	CSASVGTGTDTQYF	TGCAGTGCTAGCGTCGGGACCGGCACAGATACGCAGTATTTT
TRBV12-3/TRBV12-4	few	TRBJ2-6	-	CASTPGHHSGANVLTF	TGTGCCAGCACCCCGGGACACCACTCTGGGGCCAACGTCCTGACTTTC
TRBV20-1	-	TRBJ2-7	-	CSARASRITSYEQYF	TGCAGTGCTAGAGCGAGCAGGATTACATCCTACGAGCAGTACTTC
TRBV2	few	TRBJ1-5	-	CASRQDYSNQPQHF	TGTGCCAGCCGACAGGATTATAGCAATCAGCCCCAGCATTTT
TRBV15	few	TRBJ2-3	TRBD2	CATSVRISGRATDTQYF	TGTGCCACCAGCGTCCGAATAAGCGGGAGGGCCACAGATACGCAGTATTTT
TRBV7-6	few	TRBJ1-3	-	CASSPQVTSGNTIYF	TGTGCCAGCAGCCCACAGGTTACCTCTGGAAACACCATATATTTT
TRBV7-3	few	TRBJ2-1	-	CASSTQTVYSYNEQFF	TGTGCCAGCAGCACACAGACAGTTTACTCCTACAATGAGCAGTTCTTC